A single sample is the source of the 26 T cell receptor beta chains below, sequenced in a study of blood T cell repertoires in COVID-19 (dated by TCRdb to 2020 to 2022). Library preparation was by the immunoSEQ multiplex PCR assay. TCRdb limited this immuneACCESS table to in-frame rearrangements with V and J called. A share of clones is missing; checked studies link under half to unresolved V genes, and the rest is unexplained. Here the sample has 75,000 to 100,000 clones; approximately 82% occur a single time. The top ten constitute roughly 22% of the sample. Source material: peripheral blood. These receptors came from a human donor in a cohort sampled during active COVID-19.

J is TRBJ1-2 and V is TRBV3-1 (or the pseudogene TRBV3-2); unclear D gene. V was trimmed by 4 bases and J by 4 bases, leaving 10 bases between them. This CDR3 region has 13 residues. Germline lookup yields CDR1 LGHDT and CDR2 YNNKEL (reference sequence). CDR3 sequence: CASSPPSGYGYTF. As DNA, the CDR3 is TGTGCCAGCAGCCCCCCCTCAGGCTATGGCTACACCTTC.

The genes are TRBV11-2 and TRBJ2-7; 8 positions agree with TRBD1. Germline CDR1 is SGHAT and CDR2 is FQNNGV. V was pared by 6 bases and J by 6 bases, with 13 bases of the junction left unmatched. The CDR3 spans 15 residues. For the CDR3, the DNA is TGTGCCAGCAGTTTTAGAGGACAGGGAGGAAGCGAGCAGTACTTC. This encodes CASSFRGQGGSEQYF.

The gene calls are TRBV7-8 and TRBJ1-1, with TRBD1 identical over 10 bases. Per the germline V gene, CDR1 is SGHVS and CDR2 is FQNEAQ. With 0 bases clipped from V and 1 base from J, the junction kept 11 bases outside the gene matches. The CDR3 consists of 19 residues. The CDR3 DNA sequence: TGTGCCAGCAGCTTAGCCCCGACAGGGGGCGCCCGGACGAACACTGAAGCTTTCTTT. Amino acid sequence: CASSLAPTGGARTNTEAFF.

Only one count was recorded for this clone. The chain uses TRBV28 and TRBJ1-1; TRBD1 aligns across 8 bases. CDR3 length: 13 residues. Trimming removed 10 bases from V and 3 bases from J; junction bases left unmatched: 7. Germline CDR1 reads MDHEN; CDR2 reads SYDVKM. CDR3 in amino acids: CATSGGPYTEAFF. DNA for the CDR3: TGTGCCACCTCAGGGGGCCCGTACACTGAAGCTTTCTTT.

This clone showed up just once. In DNA, the CDR3 is TGTGCCAGCATGGGCACGACGTCCTACGAGCAGTACTTC. It yields the protein CASMGTTSYEQYF. The chain is built from TRBV6-5 and TRBJ2-7; D call uncertain. V was shortened by 7 bases and J by 1 base, with 11 bases between the two germline ends. CDR3 length: 13 residues. Germline-derived CDR1 and CDR2 are MNHEY and SVGAGI.

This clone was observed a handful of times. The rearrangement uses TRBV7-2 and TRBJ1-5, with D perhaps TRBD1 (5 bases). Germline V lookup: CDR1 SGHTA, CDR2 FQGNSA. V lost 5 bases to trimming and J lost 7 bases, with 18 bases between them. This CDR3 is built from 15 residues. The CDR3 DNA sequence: TGTGCCAGCAGCGAGGGACTCGGGTCGAGGCAGCCCCAGCATTTT. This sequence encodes CASSEGLGSRQPQHF.

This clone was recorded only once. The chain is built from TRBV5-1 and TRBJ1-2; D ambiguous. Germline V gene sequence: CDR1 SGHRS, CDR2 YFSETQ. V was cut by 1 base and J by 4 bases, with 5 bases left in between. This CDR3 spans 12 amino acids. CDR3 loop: CASSLSSYGYTF. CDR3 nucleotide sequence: TGCGCCAGCAGCTTGTCCTCCTATGGCTACACCTTC.

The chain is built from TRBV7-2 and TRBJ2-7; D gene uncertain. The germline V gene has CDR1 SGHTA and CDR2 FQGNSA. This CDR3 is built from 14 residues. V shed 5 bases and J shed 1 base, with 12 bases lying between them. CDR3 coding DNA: TGTGCCAGCAGCCCCCTGACTGGTTCCTACGAGCAGTACTTC. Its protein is CASSPLTGSYEQYF.

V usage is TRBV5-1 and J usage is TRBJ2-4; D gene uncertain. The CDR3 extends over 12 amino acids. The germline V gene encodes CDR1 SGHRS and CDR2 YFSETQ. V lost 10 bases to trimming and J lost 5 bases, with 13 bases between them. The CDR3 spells CASFGPQNIQYF. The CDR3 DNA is TGCGCCTCCTTTGGGCCACAAAACATTCAGTACTTC.

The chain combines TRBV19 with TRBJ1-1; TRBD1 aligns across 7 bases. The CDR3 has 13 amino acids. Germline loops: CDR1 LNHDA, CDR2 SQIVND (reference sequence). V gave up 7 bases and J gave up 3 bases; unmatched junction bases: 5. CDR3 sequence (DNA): TGTGCCAGTAAAACGGACAGGCACACTGAAGCTTTCTTT. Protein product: CASKTDRHTEAFF.

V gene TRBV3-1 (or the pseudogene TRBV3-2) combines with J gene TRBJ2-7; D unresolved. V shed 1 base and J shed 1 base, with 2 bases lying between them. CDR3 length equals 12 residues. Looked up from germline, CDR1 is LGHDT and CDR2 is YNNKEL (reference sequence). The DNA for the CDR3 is TGTGCCAGCAGCCAAGTATCCTACGAGCAGTACTTC. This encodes CASSQVSYEQYF.

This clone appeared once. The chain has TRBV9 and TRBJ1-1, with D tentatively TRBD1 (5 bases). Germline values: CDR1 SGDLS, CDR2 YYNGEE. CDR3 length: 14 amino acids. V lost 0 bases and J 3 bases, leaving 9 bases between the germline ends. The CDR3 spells CASSVGGGDTEAFF. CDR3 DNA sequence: TGTGCCAGCAGCGTAGGAGGAGGGGACACTGAAGCTTTCTTT.

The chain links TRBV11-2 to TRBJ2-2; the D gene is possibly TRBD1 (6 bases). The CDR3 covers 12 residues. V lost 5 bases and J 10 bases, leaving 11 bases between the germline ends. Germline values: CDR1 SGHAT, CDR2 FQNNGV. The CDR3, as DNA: TGTGCCAGCAGCGGGGGCCTCCCGGAGCTGTTTTTT. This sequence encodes CASSGGLPELFF.

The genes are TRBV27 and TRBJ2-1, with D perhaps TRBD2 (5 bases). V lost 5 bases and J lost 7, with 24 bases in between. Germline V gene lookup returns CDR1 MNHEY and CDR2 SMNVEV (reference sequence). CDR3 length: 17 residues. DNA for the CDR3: TGTGCCAGCAGTCCCCGGTCTCTGTCGGGGAGAGGGAATGAGCAGTTCTTC. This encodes CASSPRSLSGRGNEQFF.

CDR3 in amino acids: CASSQDRDSTLGYTF. The DNA for the CDR3 is TGTGCCAGCAGCCAAGACCGGGACAGCACCCTGGGCTACACCTTC. V gene TRBV7-9 combines with J gene TRBJ1-2, with 7 bases lining up with TRBD1. Germline loops: CDR1 SEHNR, CDR2 FQNEAQ (reference sequence). The CDR3 length is 15 residues. The V gene end was trimmed by 5 bases and the J gene end by 8 bases; junction bases not matched to a gene: 14.

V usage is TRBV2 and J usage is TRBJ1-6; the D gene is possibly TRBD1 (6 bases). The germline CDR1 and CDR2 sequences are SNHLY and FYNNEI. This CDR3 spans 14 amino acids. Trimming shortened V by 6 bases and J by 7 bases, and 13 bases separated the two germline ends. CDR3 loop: CASRAGTRNSPLHF. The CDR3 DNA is TGTGCCAGCAGAGCCGGGACACGAAATTCACCCCTCCACTTT.

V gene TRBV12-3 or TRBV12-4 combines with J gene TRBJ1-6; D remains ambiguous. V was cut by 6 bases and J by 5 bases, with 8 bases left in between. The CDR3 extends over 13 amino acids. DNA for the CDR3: TGTGCCAGCAGCCTGACAAATAATTCACCCCTCCACTTT. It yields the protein CASSLTNNSPLHF.

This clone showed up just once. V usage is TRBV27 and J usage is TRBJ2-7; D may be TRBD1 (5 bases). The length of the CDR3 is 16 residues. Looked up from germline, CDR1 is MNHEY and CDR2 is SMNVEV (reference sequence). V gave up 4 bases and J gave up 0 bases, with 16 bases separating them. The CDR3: CASSSLSGARSYEQYF. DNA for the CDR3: TGTGCCAGCAGTTCCTTAAGTGGGGCGCGCTCCTACGAGCAGTACTTC.

CDR3 sequence (DNA): TGTGCCAGCAGCACCCGAGGCGGACAGGGGAGCTCCTATAATTCACCCCTCCACTTT. Residues: CASSTRGGQGSSYNSPLHF. V and J are TRBV11-3 and TRBJ1-6; 9 bases align to TRBD1. CDR1 is SGHNT, CDR2 YENEEA, per germline. The trim removed 5 bases at V and 0 bases at J, leaving 11 bases unmatched. This CDR3 region has 19 residues. The whole variable domain, remainder taken from reference TRBV11-3 and TRBJ1-6, is EAGVVQSPRYKIIEKKQPVAFWCNPISGHNTLYWYLQNLGQGPELLIRYENEEAVDDSQLPKDRFSAERLKGVDSTLKIQPAELGDSAVYLCASSTRGGQGSSYNSPLHFGNGTRLTVT.

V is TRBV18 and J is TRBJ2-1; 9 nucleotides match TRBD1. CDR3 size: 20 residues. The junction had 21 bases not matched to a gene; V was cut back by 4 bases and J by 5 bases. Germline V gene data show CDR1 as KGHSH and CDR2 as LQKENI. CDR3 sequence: CASSRRPPVGTGNFHNEQFF. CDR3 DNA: TGTGCCAGCTCACGCAGACCCCCCGTGGGGACAGGGAATTTCCACAATGAGCAGTTCTTC. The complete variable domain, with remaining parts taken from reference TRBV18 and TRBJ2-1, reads NAGVMQNPRHLVRRRGQEARLRCSPMKGHSHVYWYRQLPEEGLKFMVYLQKENIIDESGMPKERFSAEFPKEGPSILRIQQVVRGDSAAYFCASSRRPPVGTGNFHNEQFFGPGTRLTVL.

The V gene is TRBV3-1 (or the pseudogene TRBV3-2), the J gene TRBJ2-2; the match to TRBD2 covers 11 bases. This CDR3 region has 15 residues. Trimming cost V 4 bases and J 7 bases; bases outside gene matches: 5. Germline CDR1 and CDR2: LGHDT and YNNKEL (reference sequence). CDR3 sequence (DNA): TGTGCCAGCAGCCTAGCGGGGGGGCCCGGCGGGGAGCTGTTTTTT. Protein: CASSLAGGPGGELFF.

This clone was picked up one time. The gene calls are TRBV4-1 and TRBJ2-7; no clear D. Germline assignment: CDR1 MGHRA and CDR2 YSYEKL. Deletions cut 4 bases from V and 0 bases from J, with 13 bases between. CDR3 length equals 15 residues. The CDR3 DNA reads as TGCGCCAGCAGCCCCCAAGAGCGAGTCTCCTACGAGCAGTACTTC. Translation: CASSPQERVSYEQYF.

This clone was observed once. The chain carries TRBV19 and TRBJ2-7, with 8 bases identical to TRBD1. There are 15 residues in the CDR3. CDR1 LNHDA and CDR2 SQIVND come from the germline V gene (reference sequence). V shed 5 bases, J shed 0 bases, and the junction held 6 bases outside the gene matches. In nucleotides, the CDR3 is TGTGCCAGTAGTCTCCCGACAGGGGTCTCCTACGAGCAGTACTTC. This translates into CASSLPTGVSYEQYF.

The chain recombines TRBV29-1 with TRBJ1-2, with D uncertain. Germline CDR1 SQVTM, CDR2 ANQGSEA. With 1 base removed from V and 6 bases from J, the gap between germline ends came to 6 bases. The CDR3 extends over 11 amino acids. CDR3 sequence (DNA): TGCAGCGTTGAAGGTGTAGATGGCTACACCTTC. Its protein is CSVEGVDGYTF.

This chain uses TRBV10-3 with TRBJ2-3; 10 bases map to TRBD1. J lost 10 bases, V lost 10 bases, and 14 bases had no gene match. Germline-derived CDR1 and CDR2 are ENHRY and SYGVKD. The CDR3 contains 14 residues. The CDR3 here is CATGGDRGLGPQYF. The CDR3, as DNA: TGTGCCACCGGCGGGGACAGGGGACTTGGGCCGCAGTATTTT.

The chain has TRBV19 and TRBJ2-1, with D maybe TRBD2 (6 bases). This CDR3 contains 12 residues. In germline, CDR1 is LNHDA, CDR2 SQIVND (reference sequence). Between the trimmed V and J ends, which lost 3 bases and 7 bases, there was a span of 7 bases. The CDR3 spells CASSIGGNEQFF. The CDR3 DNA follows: TGTGCCAGTAGTATTGGGGGGAATGAGCAGTTCTTC.